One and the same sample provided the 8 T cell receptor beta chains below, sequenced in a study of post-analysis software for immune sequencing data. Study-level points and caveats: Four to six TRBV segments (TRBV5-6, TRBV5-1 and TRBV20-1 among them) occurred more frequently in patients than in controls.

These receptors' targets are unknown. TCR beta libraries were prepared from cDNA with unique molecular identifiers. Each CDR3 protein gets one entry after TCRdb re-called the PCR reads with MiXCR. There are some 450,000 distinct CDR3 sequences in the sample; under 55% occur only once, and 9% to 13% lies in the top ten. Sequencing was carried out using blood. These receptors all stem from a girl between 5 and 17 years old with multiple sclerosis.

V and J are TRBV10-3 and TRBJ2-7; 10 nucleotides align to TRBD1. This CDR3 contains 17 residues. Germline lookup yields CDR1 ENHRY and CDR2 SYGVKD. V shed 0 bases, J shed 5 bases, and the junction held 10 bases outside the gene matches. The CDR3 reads CAISESRPGQGPNEQYF. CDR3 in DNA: TGTGCCATCAGTGAGTCGCGACCGGGACAGGGGCCTAACGAGCAGTACTTC.

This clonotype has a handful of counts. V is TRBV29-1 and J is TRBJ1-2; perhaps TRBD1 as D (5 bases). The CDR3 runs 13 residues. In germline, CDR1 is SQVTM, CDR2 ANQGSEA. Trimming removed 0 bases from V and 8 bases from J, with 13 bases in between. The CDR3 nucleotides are TGCAGCGTTGAAGATCGGCAGGGTCACGGCTACACCTTC. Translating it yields CSVEDRQGHGYTF.

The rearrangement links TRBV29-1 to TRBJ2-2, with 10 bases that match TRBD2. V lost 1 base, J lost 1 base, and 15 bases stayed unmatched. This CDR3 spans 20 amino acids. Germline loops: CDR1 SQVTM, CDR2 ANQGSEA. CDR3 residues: CSVEGRSLASGRRNTGELFF. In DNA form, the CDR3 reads TGCAGCGTTGAAGGTCGCTCGTTGGCTAGCGGGAGACGGAACACCGGGGAGCTGTTTTTT.

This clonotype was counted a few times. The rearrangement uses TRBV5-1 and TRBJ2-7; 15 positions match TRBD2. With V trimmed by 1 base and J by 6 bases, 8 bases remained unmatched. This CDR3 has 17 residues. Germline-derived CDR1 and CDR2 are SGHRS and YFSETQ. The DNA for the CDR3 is TGCGCCAGCAGCTTGAATTCTGGGACTAGCGGGAGGCGCGAGCAGTACTTC. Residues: CASSLNSGTSGRREQYF.

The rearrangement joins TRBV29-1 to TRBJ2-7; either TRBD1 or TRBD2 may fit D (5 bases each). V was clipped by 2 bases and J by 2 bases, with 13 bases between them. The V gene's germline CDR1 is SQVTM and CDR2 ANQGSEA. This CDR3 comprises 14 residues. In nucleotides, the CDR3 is TGCAGCGTTGAAAGGCCAGGGAGACCCTACGAGCAGTACTTC. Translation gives CSVERPGRPYEQYF.

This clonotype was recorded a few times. DNA of the CDR3: TGCAGTGCCCCGTCCGGGACAGGGGCCTCCTACGAGCAGTACTTC. This codes for CSAPSGTGASYEQYF. This chain connects TRBV20-1 to TRBJ2-7, with 10 bases matching TRBD1. V shed 6 bases and J 0 bases; nucleotides not matched to a gene: 8. The CDR3 has 15 residues. CDR1 is DFQATT and CDR2 is SNEGSKA in the germline V gene (reference sequence).

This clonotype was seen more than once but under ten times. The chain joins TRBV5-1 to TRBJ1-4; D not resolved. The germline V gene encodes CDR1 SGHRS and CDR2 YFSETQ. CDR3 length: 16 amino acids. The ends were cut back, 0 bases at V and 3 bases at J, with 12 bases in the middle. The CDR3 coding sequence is TGCGCCAGCAGCTTGGCGTCGGACGGACCTAATGAAAAACTGTTTTTT. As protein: CASSLASDGPNEKLFF.

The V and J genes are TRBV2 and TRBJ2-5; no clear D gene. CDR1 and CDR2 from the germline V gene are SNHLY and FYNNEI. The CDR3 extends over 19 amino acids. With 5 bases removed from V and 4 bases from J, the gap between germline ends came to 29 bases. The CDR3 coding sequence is TGTGCCAGCAGTTCAAGACCAGTAAGACTCGGCAAAAGAACAGAGACCCAGTACTTC. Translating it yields CASSSRPVRLGKRTETQYF.